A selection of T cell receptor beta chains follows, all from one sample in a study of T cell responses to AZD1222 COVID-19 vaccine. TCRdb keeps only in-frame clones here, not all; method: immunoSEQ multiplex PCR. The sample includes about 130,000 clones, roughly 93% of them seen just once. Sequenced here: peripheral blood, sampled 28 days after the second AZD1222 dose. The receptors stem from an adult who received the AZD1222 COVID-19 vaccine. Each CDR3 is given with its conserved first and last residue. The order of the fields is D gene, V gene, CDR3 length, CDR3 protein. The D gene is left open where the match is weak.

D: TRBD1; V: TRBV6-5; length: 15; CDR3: CASRYTGEMNYGYTF
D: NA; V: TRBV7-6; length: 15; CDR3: CASSLTSTSFYEQYF
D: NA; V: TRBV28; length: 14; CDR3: CASRSGYSGNTIYF
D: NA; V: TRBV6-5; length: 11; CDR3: CASSRGNEQYF
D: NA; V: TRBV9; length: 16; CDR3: CASSVAPGSSYNEQFF
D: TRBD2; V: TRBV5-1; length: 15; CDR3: CASSLPRAGVYEQYF
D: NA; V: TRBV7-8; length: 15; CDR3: CASSLALRDTYEQYF
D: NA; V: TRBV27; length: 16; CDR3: CASSHLPPGAGNGYTF
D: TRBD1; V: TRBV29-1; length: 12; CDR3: CSVGDSLYGYTF
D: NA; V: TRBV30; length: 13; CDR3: CAWSGSGIYEQYF
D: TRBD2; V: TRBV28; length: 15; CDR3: CAIEARTSGRHEQYF
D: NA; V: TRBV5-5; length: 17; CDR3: CASSLVLLPLGNQPQHF
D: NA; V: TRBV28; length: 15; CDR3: CASTVADYSNQPQHF
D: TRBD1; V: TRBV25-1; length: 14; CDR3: CASSGRDSGYEQYF
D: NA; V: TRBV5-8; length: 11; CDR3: CASSLVGAQHF
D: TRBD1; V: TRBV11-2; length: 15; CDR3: CASSSAGTGDYEQYF
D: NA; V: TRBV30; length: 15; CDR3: CAWSVPFGTKETQYF
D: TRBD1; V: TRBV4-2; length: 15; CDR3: CASSQERTGTDQAFF
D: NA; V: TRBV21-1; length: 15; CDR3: CARFERESAYNEQFF
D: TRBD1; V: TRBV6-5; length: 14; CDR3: CASSYRTGGDTIYF
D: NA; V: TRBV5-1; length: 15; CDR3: CASSLAIVGADTQYF
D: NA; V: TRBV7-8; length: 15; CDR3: CASGSRTTLTYEQYF
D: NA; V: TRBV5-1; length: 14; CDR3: CASSPGSSGNTIYF
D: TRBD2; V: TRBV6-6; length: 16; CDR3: CASSPTSGSGTDTQYF
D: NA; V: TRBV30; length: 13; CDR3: CAWSVGSRETQYF
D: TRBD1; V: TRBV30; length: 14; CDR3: CAWSVTGAFYEQYF
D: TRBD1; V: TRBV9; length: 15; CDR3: CASSGNRGLGTEAFF
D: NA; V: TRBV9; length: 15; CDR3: CASSVGSPLVYEQFF
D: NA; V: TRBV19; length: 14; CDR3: CASSINRNTGELFF
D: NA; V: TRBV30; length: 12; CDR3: CAWRYDAEGYTF
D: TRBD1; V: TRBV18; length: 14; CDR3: CASSQDRGPYEQYF
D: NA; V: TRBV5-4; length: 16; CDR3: CASSLEGGLVNTEAFF
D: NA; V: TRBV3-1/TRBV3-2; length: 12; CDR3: CASSQVGRGAFF
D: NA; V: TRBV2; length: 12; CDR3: CASSEEGWGYTF
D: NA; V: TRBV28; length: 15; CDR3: CASSEARTPGNTIYF
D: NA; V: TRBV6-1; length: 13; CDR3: CASSEAGGYGYTF
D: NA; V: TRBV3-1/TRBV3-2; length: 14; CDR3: CASSQVGDTGELFF
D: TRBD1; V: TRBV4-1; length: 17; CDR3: CASSQPDRGKGNQPQHF
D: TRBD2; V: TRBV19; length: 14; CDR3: CATRLAGYSYEQYF
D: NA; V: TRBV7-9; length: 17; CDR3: CASSLLRRGNPGNTIYF